This T cell receptor (beta chain) was retrieved from a study of cytomegalovirus exposure and HLA in healthy donors. Study at large: Samples from HLA-typed donors yielded about 85 million unique TCRs in an early data release.

PCR employed 60 Vbeta and 13 Jbeta primers. Profiled with immunoSEQ multiplex PCR; TCRdb holds only in-frame clones, not every one. The sample records around 100,000 clones, approximately 81% being singletons. The CDR3 extends over 15 amino acids. V was pared by 5 bases and J by 4 bases, with 7 bases of the junction left unmatched. Germline V gene data show CDR1 as LNHDA and CDR2 as SQIVND (reference sequence). This clone was observed a handful of times. This chain links TRBV19 with TRBJ2-1; the match to TRBD1 covers 8 bases. The receptor was isolated from a woman aged 40 to 50 in good health and CMV-seropositive. Specimen: PBMCs. The CDR3 DNA reads TGTGCCAGTAGTGTCCCGGACAGGGAATACAATGAGCAGTTCTTC. This encodes CASSVPDREYNEQFF.